This T cell receptor (beta chain) was sequenced for a study of immune evolution from preneoplasia to lung adenocarcinoma. The CDR3 length is 13 residues. Germline-derived CDR1 and CDR2 are LGHNT and FRNRAP. Trimming stripped 7 bases from V and 2 bases from J, with 9 bases between. This clone was counted between two and nine times. Using immunoSEQ multiplex PCR, the repertoire was profiled, and TCRdb retains in-frame clones only, with some absent. The sample contains about 5,700 clones, over 75% of which appear only once. This TCR derives from a person aged 50-75 years with lung adenocarcinoma. Sequencing was performed on FFPE normal lung tissue adjacent to the tumor. The V and J genes are TRBV12-5 and TRBJ1-5; D unresolved. DNA of the CDR3: TGTGCTAGTGCTAGGGAGGGCAATCAGCCCCAGCATTTT. Its protein product is CASAREGNQPQHF.